Here is one T cell receptor beta chain with its context. In germline, CDR1 is MGHDK, CDR2 SYGVNS. J gave up 4 bases and V 4 bases, and 3 bases lay outside the gene matches. The CDR3 is made up of 13 amino acids. This sample is part of a study of cytomegalovirus exposure and HLA in healthy donors. In the PCR, 60 Vbeta and 13 Jbeta primers were used. This table comes from immunoSEQ multiplex PCR, and its TCRdb copy is limited to in-frame clones, with some not included. This table holds 160,000 or so clones, over 70% found once. This TCR was recovered from a woman younger than 35 in good health and CMV-seronegative. Sequencing used PBMCs. This chain links TRBV25-1 with TRBJ2-7, with TRBD1 matching over 8 bases. This chain's CDR3 is CASSVTGAYEQYF. DNA of the CDR3: TGTGCCAGCAGTGTGACAGGGGCATACGAGCAGTACTTC.